These 31 T cell receptor beta chains share one sample of origin, sequenced in a study of CD4 T cells in relation to SARS-CoV-2 and coronaviruses. Before the COVID-19 pandemic, during about 2011-2019, CD4+ T cells were taken from unexposed donors. Isolation of CD4+ T cells took place after less than twelve days in culture. Libraries were prepared by immunoSEQ multiplex PCR; TCRdb keeps only in-frame clonotypes and omits some of them. The sample holds 25,000 to 30,000 clones, about three quarters seen once. No antigens are known for them. Sequenced input: CD4+ T cells from PBMCs, cultured in vitro. All receptors derive from a human donor in good health.

The V and J genes are TRBV28 and TRBJ2-4; D is possibly TRBD1 (5 bases). CDR3 length: 14 residues. V was clipped by 1 base and J by 4 bases, with 8 bases between them. Germline assignment: CDR1 MDHEN and CDR2 SYDVKM. The CDR3 DNA reads as TGTGCCAGCAGTTTATTCAGACAGAAAAACATTCAGTACTTC. Translating gives CASSLFRQKNIQYF.

The chain joins TRBV7-9 to TRBJ1-1; 9 nucleotides line up with TRBD1. Unmatched junction bases numbered 11, after V lost 3 bases and J lost 6 bases. The CDR3 loop spans 16 amino acids. Germline V CDR1 and CDR2: SEHNR, FQNEAQ (reference sequence). In DNA form, the CDR3 reads TGTGCCAGCAGCTTTGAGATCACAGGGGGCTTCGCTGAAGCTTTCTTT. This translates into CASSFEITGGFAEAFF.

A few counts support this clone. This chain links TRBV5-1 with TRBJ2-2; 14 bases are shared with TRBD2. The CDR3 consists of 17 residues. The germline gives CDR1 SGHRS, CDR2 YFSETQ. V trimming: 0 bases; J trimming: 4 bases; junction bases outside the gene matches: 2. The CDR3 coding sequence is TGCGCCAGCAGCTTGGGGGGACTAGCGGGAGTCACCGGGGAGCTGTTTTTT. Amino acids: CASSLGGLAGVTGELFF.

The chain couples TRBV7-9 to TRBJ2-5; D not resolved. The CDR3 spans 14 residues. Trimming took off 5 bases at V and 5 bases at J, with 15 bases between the two ends. Per germline, CDR1 SEHNR and CDR2 FQNEAQ (reference sequence). The CDR3: CASSPRPGGETQYF. The CDR3 nucleotides are TGTGCCAGCAGCCCCCGACCGGGTGGGGAGACCCAGTACTTC.

The V call is TRBV11-2, the J call TRBJ2-2; weak D call: TRBD1 (5 bases). The CDR3 is made up of 15 amino acids. V was trimmed by 1 base and J by 1 base, leaving 7 bases between them. Germline V gene lookup returns CDR1 SGHAT and CDR2 FQNNGV. CDR3 bases: TGTGCCAGCAGCTTAGGTCAGGGGAACACCGGGGAGCTGTTTTTT. It is translated as CASSLGQGNTGELFF.

V gene TRBV5-1 combines with J gene TRBJ2-1; D is perhaps TRBD2 (6 bases). Trimming pared 0 bases from V and 4 bases from J, leaving 14 bases between. This CDR3 has 16 residues. Germline CDR1 is SGHRS and CDR2 is YFSETQ. The CDR3, as DNA: TGCGCCAGCAGCTTGGGGCTAGCGACCAATTACAATGAGCAGTTCTTC. Translating gives CASSLGLATNYNEQFF.

This CDR3 reads CASSHRSTEAFF. CDR3 DNA: TGTGCCAGCAGCCACCGTAGCACTGAAGCTTTCTTT. The gene calls are TRBV3-1 (or the pseudogene TRBV3-2) and TRBJ1-1; D unresolved. Germline lookup yields CDR1 LGHDT and CDR2 YNNKEL (reference sequence). The CDR3 consists of 12 residues. V lost 3 bases and J 4 bases, leaving 6 bases between the germline ends.

This chain links TRBV2 with TRBJ1-2; weak D call: TRBD1 (5 bases). Germline values: CDR1 SNHLY, CDR2 FYNNEI. The CDR3 contains 12 residues. Deletions cut 9 bases from V and 8 bases from J, with 16 bases between. CDR3 region: CARRLGAGGYTF. As DNA, the CDR3 is TGTGCCAGGCGCCTAGGGGCGGGGGGCTACACCTTC.

The chain carries TRBV5-5 and TRBJ1-5; TRBD1 is a possible D gene (6 bases). This CDR3 is built from 15 residues. Trimming left V 2 bases short and J 6 bases short, with 15 bases between. CDR1 is SGHKS, CDR2 YYEKEE, per germline (reference sequence). CDR3 residues: CASSFGAGGAQPQHF. The CDR3 bases are TGTGCCAGCAGCTTTGGCGCTGGGGGCGCTCAGCCCCAGCATTTT.

The J gene is TRBJ1-2, the V gene TRBV4-3; weak D call: TRBD1 (5 bases). V was trimmed by 0 bases and J by 5 bases, leaving 10 bases between them. The CDR3 consists of 14 residues. Germline values: CDR1 LGHNA, CDR2 YSLEER. The CDR3 DNA is TGCGCCAGCAGCCAAGATCCAGGGCCGTATGGCTACACCTTC. This translates into CASSQDPGPYGYTF.

This clone was observed a handful of times. The chain employs TRBV3-1 (or the pseudogene TRBV3-2) and TRBJ1-2; D uncertain. The CDR3 consists of 14 residues. Looked up from germline, CDR1 is LGHDT and CDR2 is YNNKEL (reference sequence). V lost 4 bases, J lost 3 bases, and 12 bases lay in between. The CDR3: CASSRFGADYGYTF. In DNA form, the CDR3 reads TGTGCCAGCAGCCGGTTCGGAGCTGACTATGGCTACACCTTC.

This chain links TRBV19 with TRBJ1-3; no reliable D call. Per germline, CDR1 LNHDA and CDR2 SQIVND (reference sequence). The CDR3 has 13 residues. V dropped 4 bases and J dropped 1 base, with 5 bases sitting between them. CDR3: CASSRLSGNTIYF. The CDR3, as DNA: TGTGCCAGTAGTAGACTGTCTGGAAACACCATATATTTT.

This chain links TRBV7-2 with TRBJ2-3; TRBD2 matches 12 bases. Germline CDR1 is SGHTA and CDR2 is FQGNSA. V shed 5 bases and J 1 base; nucleotides not matched to a gene: 4. The CDR3 loop spans 16 amino acids. The CDR3 region has the DNA TGTGCCAGCAGCACCCGACTAGCGGGGGGCACAGATACGCAGTATTTT. Encoded protein: CASSTRLAGGTDTQYF.

The genes are TRBV2 and TRBJ2-7, with 8 bases lining up with TRBD1. CDR1 is SNHLY and CDR2 is FYNNEI in the germline V gene. V lost 6 bases to trimming and J lost 5 bases; unmatched junction nucleotides: 12. CDR3 length equals 15 residues. The CDR3 reads CASRGTGRPRNEQYF. The DNA of the CDR3 is TGTGCCAGCAGGGGGACAGGTCGCCCGAGGAACGAGCAGTACTTC.

The gene calls are TRBV5-6 and TRBJ2-5; 7 bases are shared with TRBD1. This CDR3 has 15 residues. V dropped 4 bases and J dropped 5; count of bases not matched to a gene: 11. CDR1 and CDR2 (germline): SGHDT, YYEEEE. The CDR3 protein is CASSLGYRGGETQYF. DNA of the CDR3: TGTGCCAGCAGCCTGGGGTACAGGGGTGGGGAGACCCAGTACTTC. Together with reference TRBV5-6 and TRBJ2-5, the CDR3 gives the full variable domain: DAGVTQSPTHLIKTRGQQVTLRCSPKSGHDTVSWYQQALGQGPQFIFQYYEEEERQRGNFPDRFSGHQFPNYSSELNVNALLLGDSALYLCASSLGYRGGETQYFGPGTRLLVL.

The chain links TRBV2 to TRBJ1-2; D gene ambiguous. CDR3 length equals 19 residues. Trimming removed 4 bases at V and 0 bases at J, with 24 bases between. Germline CDR1 SNHLY, CDR2 FYNNEI. This CDR3 reads CASSVASRRNLGANYGYTF. CDR3 nucleotides: TGTGCCAGCAGTGTAGCATCACGCAGGAATCTTGGTGCTAACTATGGCTACACCTTC.

The CDR3 here is CSARDTYEQYF. DNA for the CDR3: TGCAGTGCTAGGGACACCTACGAGCAGTACTTC. This chain connects TRBV20-1 to TRBJ2-7, with D perhaps TRBD1 (5 bases). The CDR3 extends over 11 amino acids. Deletions cut 3 bases from V and 2 bases from J, with 5 bases between. Per the germline V gene, CDR1 is DFQATT and CDR2 is SNEGSKA (reference sequence).

The genes are TRBV18 and TRBJ2-7; 8 positions agree with TRBD2. V shed 3 bases, J shed 6 bases, and the junction held 7 bases outside the gene matches. The germline CDR1 and CDR2 sequences are KGHSH and LQKENI. CDR3 length equals 14 residues. CDR3 sequence reads: CASSPGTSGGEQYF. Written as DNA, the CDR3 is TGTGCCAGCTCACCTGGGACCAGCGGGGGCGAGCAGTACTTC.

This sequence joins TRBV3-1 (or the pseudogene TRBV3-2) and TRBJ2-3; D is unresolved. Trimming stripped 2 bases from V and 3 bases from J, with 6 bases between. Germline CDR1 is LGHDT and CDR2 is YNNKEL (reference sequence). CDR3 size: 13 residues. CDR3 amino acids: CASSQSQTDTQYF. The CDR3 coding sequence is TGTGCCAGCAGCCAATCGCAGACAGATACGCAGTATTTT.

This sequence joins TRBV19 and TRBJ2-3, with no clear D. This CDR3 region has 12 residues. Trimming shortened V by 4 bases and J by 2 bases, and 4 bases separated the two germline ends. In germline, CDR1 is LNHDA, CDR2 SQIVND (reference sequence). CDR3 DNA sequence: TGTGCCAGTAGTACCCTCACAGATACGCAGTATTTT. Its translation is CASSTLTDTQYF.

This clone came up a few times. The V gene is TRBV19, the J gene TRBJ1-1; D call uncertain. Per germline, CDR1 LNHDA and CDR2 SQIVND (reference sequence). Trimming removed 7 bases from V and 1 base from J, with 10 bases in between. This CDR3 is 13 amino acids long. The CDR3 region is CASTPPGNTEAFF. As DNA, the CDR3 is TGTGCCAGTACCCCTCCAGGGAACACTGAAGCTTTCTTT.

This chain links TRBV7-9 with TRBJ2-3, with 8 bases identical to TRBD2. V lost 5 bases, J lost 1 base, and 5 bases stayed unmatched. The CDR3 loop spans 15 amino acids. In germline, CDR1 is SEHNR, CDR2 FQNEAQ (reference sequence). The CDR3 nucleotides read TGTGCCAGCAGCCGGGAGGGCGTCGGCACAGATACGCAGTATTTT. Translating it yields CASSREGVGTDTQYF.

This sequence joins TRBV7-2 and TRBJ2-3, with a tentative D call TRBD2 (6 bases). In germline, CDR1 is SGHTA, CDR2 FQGNSA. The CDR3 is 14 residues long. V lost 1 base to trimming and J lost 5 bases, with 10 bases between them. CDR3 DNA: TGTGCCAGCAGCTTAGTTCCGCGGGGAGATACGCAGTATTTT. Translation: CASSLVPRGDTQYF.

The chain couples TRBV6-5 to TRBJ2-3; unclear D gene. Germline V gene sequence: CDR1 MNHEY, CDR2 SVGAGI. Trimming removed 0 bases from V and 2 bases from J, with 12 bases in between. CDR3 size: 16 residues. The CDR3 bases are TGTGCCAGCAGTTACTCGGGCGCTCCTCTCACAGATACGCAGTATTTT. Translation gives CASSYSGAPLTDTQYF.

The chain uses TRBV2 and TRBJ2-1; D may be TRBD2 (6 bases). CDR3 length equals 14 residues. V lost 4 bases, J lost 4 bases, and 11 bases lay in between. Germline CDR1 SNHLY, CDR2 FYNNEI. CDR3 in amino acids: CASSAWGLYNEQFF. As DNA, the CDR3 is TGTGCCAGCAGTGCCTGGGGACTTTACAATGAGCAGTTCTTC.

This chain joins TRBV11-1 and TRBJ2-2; tentatively, D is TRBD2 (6 bases). Trimming took off 5 bases at V and 6 bases at J, with 10 bases between the two ends. This CDR3 comprises 13 residues. Germline CDR1 SGHAT, CDR2 FQDESV (reference sequence). CDR3 region: CASSERVAGELFF. The CDR3 bases are TGTGCCAGCAGCGAGCGGGTGGCCGGGGAGCTGTTTTTT.

The chain is built from TRBV5-6 and TRBJ1-6; 7 nucleotides align to TRBD1. CDR3 length: 16 residues. From germline, CDR1 is SGHDT and CDR2 YYEEEE. V trimming: 4 bases; J trimming: 5 bases; junction bases outside the gene matches: 9. The CDR3 DNA reads as TGTGCCAGCAGCCCGGGGAGGACAGGAAATAATTCACCCCTCCACTTT. It codes for CASSPGRTGNNSPLHF.

The V and J genes are TRBV6-2 or TRBV6-3 and TRBJ2-7; D is tentatively TRBD1 or TRBD2 (5 bases each). V dropped 5 bases and J dropped 2 bases, with 10 bases sitting between them. The CDR3 covers 13 residues. Per the germline V gene, CDR1 is MNHEY and CDR2 is SVGEGT. DNA for the CDR3: TGTGCCAGCAGTCGGGGCACTACCTACGAGCAGTACTTC. Translating it yields CASSRGTTYEQYF.

The chain has TRBV7-6 and TRBJ1-6, with D possibly matching TRBD1 (5 bases). V was clipped by 1 base and J by 7 bases, with 11 bases between them. CDR1 is SGHVS, CDR2 FNYEAQ, per germline. The CDR3 loop spans 15 amino acids. CDR3: CASSLGTSQNSPLHF. The CDR3 bases are TGTGCCAGCAGCTTAGGGACATCACAGAATTCACCCCTCCACTTT.

This chain links TRBV7-2 with TRBJ2-7; 7 nucleotides match TRBD2. CDR3 length: 16 amino acids. The trim removed 0 bases at V and 3 bases at J, leaving 8 bases unmatched. Germline V gene data show CDR1 as SGHTA and CDR2 as FQGNSA. CDR3 nucleotide sequence: TGTGCCAGCAGCTTAGCGTTAGGCGGGGGAGACTACGAGCAGTACTTC. Its translation: CASSLALGGGDYEQYF. Full variable domain (rest looked up from reference TRBV7-2 and TRBJ2-7): GAGVSQSPSNKVTEKGKDVELRCDPISGHTALYWYRQSLGQGLEFLIYFQGNSAPDKSGLPSDRFSAERTGGSVSTLTIQRTQQEDSAVYLCASSLALGGGDYEQYFGPGTRLTVT.

This chain connects TRBV28 to TRBJ2-1, with 7 bases that match TRBD2. The V gene end was trimmed by 4 bases and the J gene end by 0 bases; junction bases not matched to a gene: 0. This CDR3 has 14 residues. The V gene's germline CDR1 is MDHEN and CDR2 SYDVKM. CDR3 loop: CASSSGGSYNEQFF. Here the CDR3 DNA reads TGTGCCAGCAGTTCGGGAGGCTCCTACAATGAGCAGTTCTTC.